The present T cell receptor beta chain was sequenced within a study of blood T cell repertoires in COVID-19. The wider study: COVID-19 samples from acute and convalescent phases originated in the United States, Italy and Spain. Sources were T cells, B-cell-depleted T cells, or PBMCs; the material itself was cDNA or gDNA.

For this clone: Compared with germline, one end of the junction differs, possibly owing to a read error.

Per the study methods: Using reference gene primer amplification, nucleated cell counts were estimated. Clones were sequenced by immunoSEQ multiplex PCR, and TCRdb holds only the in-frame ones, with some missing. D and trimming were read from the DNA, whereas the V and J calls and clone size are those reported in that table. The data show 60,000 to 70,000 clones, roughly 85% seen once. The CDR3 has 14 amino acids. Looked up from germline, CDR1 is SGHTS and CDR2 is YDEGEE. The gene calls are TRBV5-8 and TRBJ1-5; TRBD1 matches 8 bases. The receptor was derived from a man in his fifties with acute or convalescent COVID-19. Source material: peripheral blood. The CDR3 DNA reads TGTGCCAGCAGCCGAAGGACAGGGAATCCGCCCCAGCATTTT. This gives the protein CASSRRTGNPPQHF.